Each of the 2 T cell receptor beta chains below was sequenced from the same sample in a study of T cell responses to AZD1222 COVID-19 vaccine. Only in-frame clones appear in the TCRdb table, and some are missing; sequencing was by immunoSEQ multiplex PCR. Counted here are 110,000 to 150,000 clones, roughly 92% occurring once; the ten biggest clones make up around 5%. This material consisted of peripheral blood, taken on day 0 of AZD1222 vaccination. The receptors stem from an adult in good health.

The rearrangement links TRBV5-1 to TRBJ2-3; no reliable D call. CDR1 and CDR2 (germline): SGHRS, YFSETQ. V shed 4 bases and J shed 5 bases, with 8 bases lying between them. This CDR3 spans 12 amino acids. The CDR3 loop is CASSRELDTQYF. The CDR3 region has the DNA TGCGCCAGCAGCCGAGAGCTAGATACGCAGTATTTT.

This chain joins TRBV11-3 and TRBJ1-2; D is uncertain. The germline V gene has CDR1 SGHNT and CDR2 YENEEA. Trimming left V 1 base short and J 4 bases short, with 10 bases between. The CDR3 runs 14 residues. CDR3 DNA: TGTGCCAGCAGCTTAGGCGGGCGGAGCTATGGCTACACCTTC. This encodes CASSLGGRSYGYTF.